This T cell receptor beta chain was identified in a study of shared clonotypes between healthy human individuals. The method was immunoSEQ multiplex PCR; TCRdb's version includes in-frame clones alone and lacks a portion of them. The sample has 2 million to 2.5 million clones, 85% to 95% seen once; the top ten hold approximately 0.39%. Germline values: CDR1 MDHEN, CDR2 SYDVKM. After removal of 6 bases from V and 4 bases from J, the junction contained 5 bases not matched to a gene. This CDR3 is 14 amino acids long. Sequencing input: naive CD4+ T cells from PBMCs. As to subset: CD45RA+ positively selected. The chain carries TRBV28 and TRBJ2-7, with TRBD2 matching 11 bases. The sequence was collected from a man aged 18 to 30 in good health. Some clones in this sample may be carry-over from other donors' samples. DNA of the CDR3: TGTGCCAGCAGGTCTAGCGGGAGGTGGTACGAGCAGTACTTC. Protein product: CASRSSGRWYEQYF. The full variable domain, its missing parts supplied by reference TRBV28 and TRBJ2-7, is DVKVTQSSRYLVKRTGEKVFLECVQDMDHENMFWYRQDPGLGLRLIYFSYDVKMKEKGDIPEGYSVSREKKERFSLILESASTNQTSMYLCASRSSGRWYEQYFGPGTRLTVT.